These 27 T cell receptor beta chains were all obtained from the same sample, sequenced in a study of shared clonotypes between healthy human individuals (dated by TCRdb to 2020 to 2022). CD8 naive samples were CD45RO-negative cells positively selected for CCR7, giving a CD45RA+CCR7+ population that excluded TemRA cells. Libraries were constructed by the immunoSEQ multiplex PCR assay. Imported from immuneACCESS, the table was reduced by TCRdb to in-frame sequences with V and J called. These copies leave out some clones; in studies compared against another copy, an unresolved V gene accounts for under half, and the cause of the remainder is not known. A total of some 800,000 clones appear in this sample, roughly 92% of them only once. The ten top clones hold approximately 25% of the sample. Sequenced sample: naive CD8+ T cells sorted from blood. Read against the paper, the sample's cell subset or site label means: CD45RA+CCR7+. The receptors were gathered from a man aged 25-45 years in good health.

The chain links TRBV5-6 to TRBJ2-4; 9 bases match TRBD2. The J segment lost 2 bases and the V segment lost 0 bases, leaving 6 bases of the junction unmatched. CDR3 length: 17 residues. Per the germline V gene, CDR1 is SGHDT and CDR2 is YYEEEE. The CDR3 coding sequence is TGTGCCAGCAGCTTGGAACGAGCGGGAGGTCCCAAAAACATTCAGTACTTC. It codes for CASSLERAGGPKNIQYF.

CDR3 residues: CASSLGGRSSYEQYF. CDR3 bases: TGTGCCAGCAGCTTAGGCGGGAGGAGCTCCTACGAGCAGTACTTC. The chain combines TRBV7-6 with TRBJ2-7; 8 bases are a match to TRBD2. This CDR3 is 15 amino acids long. The V segment lost 1 base and the J segment 0 bases; nucleotides outside the gene matches: 2. Germline loops: CDR1 SGHVS, CDR2 FNYEAQ.

The rearrangement joins TRBV7-9 to TRBJ2-5; no firm D call. Per the germline V gene, CDR1 is SEHNR and CDR2 is FQNEAQ (reference sequence). This CDR3 is 13 amino acids long. Trimming stripped 4 bases from V and 5 bases from J, with 11 bases between. DNA of the CDR3: TGTGCCAGCAGCTATAGACGAGACGAGACCCAGTACTTC. Translation gives CASSYRRDETQYF.

The chain has TRBV7-9 and TRBJ1-4; no definite D call. Germline CDR1 reads SEHNR; CDR2 reads FQNEAQ (reference sequence). V lost 1 base to trimming and J lost 4 bases, with 10 bases between them. This CDR3 spans 15 amino acids. CDR3: CASSLGEGINEKLFF. CDR3 bases: TGTGCCAGCAGCTTAGGGGAGGGAATTAATGAAAAACTGTTTTTT.

The chain joins TRBV7-8 to TRBJ2-7, with D maybe TRBD2 (5 bases). V lost 2 bases to trimming and J lost 0 bases, with 17 bases between them. The CDR3 spans 17 residues. The germline CDR1 and CDR2 sequences are SGHVS and FQNEAQ. The DNA for the CDR3 is TGTGCCAGCAGCTTAAAATACCTCGGGATAAGCTCCTACGAGCAGTACTTC. The encoded protein is CASSLKYLGISSYEQYF. Looking up the rest from reference TRBV7-8 and TRBJ2-7 gives the full variable domain: GAGVSQSPRYKVAKRGQDVALRCDPISGHVSLFWYQQALGQGPEFLTYFQNEAQLDKSGLPSDRFFAERPEGSVSTLKIQRTQQEDSAVYLCASSLKYLGISSYEQYFGPGTRLTVT.

CDR3 bases: TGTGCCAGCAGTCGAGGGGATGGCTACACCTTC. The encoded protein is CASSRGDGYTF. The chain employs TRBV27 and TRBJ1-2, with D tentatively TRBD1 (5 bases). CDR1 and CDR2 from the germline V gene are MNHEY and SMNVEV (reference sequence). The CDR3 has 11 residues. The V and J ends lost 5 bases and 6 bases respectively, with 7 bases between them.

The J gene is TRBJ2-7, the V gene TRBV28, with 12 bases matching TRBD1. The CDR3 consists of 16 residues. CDR1 is MDHEN and CDR2 is SYDVKM in the germline V gene. After removal of 3 bases from V and 6 bases from J, the junction contained 9 bases not matched to a gene. DNA of the CDR3: TGTGCCAGCAGTTTCCCCGTTGAGGGACAGGGGGCCGAGCAGTACTTC. It yields the protein CASSFPVEGQGAEQYF.

This chain joins TRBV29-1 and TRBJ1-2; the D is unclear. Germline-derived CDR1 and CDR2 are SQVTM and ANQGSEA. This CDR3 comprises 14 residues. Trimming pared 3 bases from V and 3 bases from J, leaving 14 bases between. The DNA of the CDR3 is TGCAGCGTTGAGCCTATTTCAAAGGACTATGGCTACACCTTC. It codes for CSVEPISKDYGYTF.

V gene TRBV27 combines with J gene TRBJ1-1; D call uncertain. CDR1 is MNHEY and CDR2 is SMNVEV in the germline V gene (reference sequence). V was cut by 2 bases and J by 4 bases, with 8 bases left in between. The CDR3 runs 13 residues. DNA of the CDR3: TGTGCCAGCAGTTTAGGGCGGCTCACTGAAGCTTTCTTT. As protein: CASSLGRLTEAFF.

This clone occurred once. CDR3 amino acids: CASSSRHLTGSGRDTQYF. The CDR3 nucleotides read TGTGCCAGCAGCTCACGCCACTTGACAGGGAGCGGGAGGGATACGCAGTATTTT. The chain carries TRBV7-9 and TRBJ2-3; 9 bases map to TRBD2. CDR1 and CDR2 from the germline V gene are SEHNR and FQNEAQ (reference sequence). This CDR3 region has 18 residues. V lost 4 bases, J lost 6 bases, and 17 bases stayed unmatched.

In nucleotides, the CDR3 is TGTGCCAGCAGTTTAAATTTGAGGCTAGCGGGAGCCCTTTCCTACGAGCAGTACTTC. Translating it yields CASSLNLRLAGALSYEQYF. The chain couples TRBV28 to TRBJ2-7; 10 bases are a match to TRBD2. V gave up 2 bases and J gave up 1 base; unmatched junction bases: 14. The CDR3 spans 19 residues. Germline CDR1 and CDR2: MDHEN and SYDVKM.

In its sample, this clone was seen a few times. The chain couples TRBV11-2 to TRBJ1-5; D ambiguous. The germline V gene has CDR1 SGHAT and CDR2 FQNNGV. The CDR3 covers 16 residues. Trimming took off 4 bases at V and 0 bases at J, with 13 bases between the two ends. CDR3 residues: CASSSSSPYSNQPQHF. The CDR3, as DNA: TGTGCCAGCAGCTCGAGCAGCCCCTATAGCAATCAGCCCCAGCATTTT.

The chain recombines TRBV7-8 with TRBJ2-7; D gene ambiguous. The V gene's germline CDR1 is SGHVS and CDR2 FQNEAQ. This CDR3 is 14 amino acids long. V was cut by 1 base and J by 2 bases, with 9 bases left in between. CDR3 residues: CASSLGNPTYEQYF. Written as DNA, the CDR3 is TGTGCCAGCAGCTTAGGGAACCCAACCTACGAGCAGTACTTC.

This clone has a single count. V and J are TRBV27 and TRBJ2-7; D not resolved. CDR3 length equals 13 residues. V shed 3 bases and J shed 6 bases, with 12 bases lying between them. Germline assignment: CDR1 MNHEY and CDR2 SMNVEV (reference sequence). CDR3 protein: CASSFSASSEQYF. The CDR3 nucleotides are TGTGCCAGCAGTTTTTCGGCTAGTTCCGAGCAGTACTTC.

The chain employs TRBV19 and TRBJ2-4, with D perhaps matching TRBD2 (6 bases). The CDR3 length is 16 residues. V lost 8 bases and J 0 bases, leaving 17 bases between the germline ends. Germline-derived CDR1 and CDR2 are LNHDA and SQIVND (reference sequence). The CDR3 bases are TGTGCCAGTTCGATGGGGGGAGTTGGAGCCAAAAACATTCAGTACTTC. Protein sequence: CASSMGGVGAKNIQYF.

The chain is built from TRBV7-2 and TRBJ2-1; D is unresolved. The V end was cut by 5 bases, the J end by 10 bases, with 12 bases between. This CDR3 contains 12 residues. Looked up from germline, CDR1 is SGHTA and CDR2 is FQGNSA. The CDR3 DNA reads TGTGCCAGCAGCCTGAGTGGATCGGAGCAGTTCTTC. It specifies CASSLSGSEQFF. Drawing the rest from reference TRBV7-2 and TRBJ2-1, the complete variable domain is GAGVSQSPSNKVTEKGKDVELRCDPISGHTALYWYRQSLGQGLEFLIYFQGNSAPDKSGLPSDRFSAERTGGSVSTLTIQRTQQEDSAVYLCASSLSGSEQFFGPGTRLTVL.

The chain is built from TRBV6-4 and TRBJ2-3; TRBD2 aligns across 10 bases. V lost 0 bases, J lost 3 bases, and 15 bases stayed unmatched. The CDR3 contains 20 residues. Germline V gene lookup returns CDR1 MRHNA and CDR2 SNTAGT. The CDR3 sequence is CASSDSASGRACTITDTQYF. CDR3 nucleotides: TGTGCCAGCAGTGACTCCGCCAGCGGGAGGGCCTGCACTATAACAGATACGCAGTATTTT.

This sequence joins TRBV11-2 and TRBJ2-7; 10 nucleotides match TRBD2. The CDR3 has 14 residues. The V gene end was trimmed by 5 bases and the J gene end by 7 bases; junction bases not matched to a gene: 8. In germline, CDR1 is SGHAT, CDR2 FQNNGV. CDR3 sequence: CASSLTSGTGEQYF. In DNA, the CDR3 is TGTGCCAGCAGCCTCACTAGCGGGACGGGGGAGCAGTACTTC. The full variable domain, rest sourced from reference TRBV11-2 and TRBJ2-7, is EAGVAQSPRYKIIEKRQSVAFWCNPISGHATLYWYQQILGQGPKLLIQFQNNGVVDDSQLPKDRFSAERLKGVDSTLKIQPAKLEDSAVYLCASSLTSGTGEQYFGPGTRLTVT.

This clone was detected only once. The chain joins TRBV7-9 to TRBJ2-7; 9 nucleotides match TRBD1. The CDR3 runs to 15 residues. Germline V gene lookup returns CDR1 SEHNR and CDR2 FQNEAQ (reference sequence). DNA of the CDR3: TGTGCGGGGACTACGGGACAGGGTTCTCACAACGAGCAGTACTTC. Protein sequence: CAGTTGQGSHNEQYF.

This clone was seen once. The chain is built from TRBV7-2 and TRBJ2-3, with 11 positions matching TRBD2. Germline CDR1 is SGHTA and CDR2 is FQGNSA. The CDR3 extends over 16 amino acids. The V segment lost 5 bases and the J segment 6 bases; nucleotides outside the gene matches: 10. CDR3 residues: CASSTPTSGSYDTQYF. Here the CDR3 DNA reads TGTGCCAGCAGCACTCCCACTAGCGGGAGCTATGATACGCAGTATTTT.

The rearrangement joins TRBV11-2 to TRBJ1-2, with 7 bases aligning to TRBD1. The trim removed 2 bases at V and 4 bases at J, leaving 7 bases unmatched. In germline, CDR1 is SGHAT, CDR2 FQNNGV. This CDR3 is 15 amino acids long. In DNA form, the CDR3 reads TGTGCCAGCAGCTTATCCACAAGGACAGGCTATGGCTACACCTTC. Translated: CASSLSTRTGYGYTF.

The J gene is TRBJ1-3, the V gene TRBV28; D gene unclear. In germline, CDR1 is MDHEN, CDR2 SYDVKM. V shed 4 bases and J shed 6 bases, with 7 bases lying between them. This CDR3 contains 12 residues. DNA of the CDR3: TGTGCCAGCAGTTACATATCAAACACCATATATTTT. Translation: CASSYISNTIYF.

The rearrangement links TRBV21-1 to TRBJ2-1. TRBV21-1 is reported as a pseudogene. The CDR3 extends over 14 amino acids. The CDR3, as DNA: TGTGCCAGCAGCTCACGGGACGGCTGGAATGAGCAGTTCTTC. It encodes CASSSRDGWNEQFF.

This clone was observed a single time. This chain uses TRBV19 with TRBJ2-2; the D gene is possibly TRBD1 (5 bases). The CDR3 totals 12 residues. V dropped 8 bases and J dropped 5 bases, with 9 bases sitting between them. From germline, CDR1 is LNHDA and CDR2 SQIVND (reference sequence). In DNA, the CDR3 is TGTGCCAGTTTAGGGGCGACCGGGGAGCTGTTTTTT. It encodes CASLGATGELFF.

The chain has TRBV6-5 and TRBJ2-1; D ambiguous. CDR1 and CDR2 from the germline V gene are MNHEY and SVGAGI. CDR3 length: 13 residues. Trimming shortened V by 8 bases and J by 5 bases, and 13 bases separated the two germline ends. CDR3 loop: CASAKANHNEQFF. CDR3 coding DNA: TGTGCCAGCGCCAAAGCGAATCACAATGAGCAGTTCTTC.

The rearrangement links TRBV4-1 to TRBJ2-1, with 10 bases identical to TRBD1. Germline assignment: CDR1 MGHRA and CDR2 YSYEKL. Trimming took 5 bases from V and 6 from J; bases not matched to a gene: 4. This CDR3 spans 14 amino acids. The CDR3: CASSTGQGLNEQFF. As DNA, the CDR3 is TGCGCCAGCAGCACGGGACAGGGGCTCAATGAGCAGTTCTTC.

The gene calls are TRBV6-5 and TRBJ1-1, with 8 nucleotides matching TRBD1. The CDR3 has 15 amino acids. Germline V gene sequence: CDR1 MNHEY, CDR2 SVGAGI. J lost 4 bases, V lost 2 bases, and 6 bases had no gene match. The CDR3 nucleotides read TGTGCCAGCAGTTACGCAGGGGGCTTGGGCACTGAAGCTTTCTTT. Residues: CASSYAGGLGTEAFF.